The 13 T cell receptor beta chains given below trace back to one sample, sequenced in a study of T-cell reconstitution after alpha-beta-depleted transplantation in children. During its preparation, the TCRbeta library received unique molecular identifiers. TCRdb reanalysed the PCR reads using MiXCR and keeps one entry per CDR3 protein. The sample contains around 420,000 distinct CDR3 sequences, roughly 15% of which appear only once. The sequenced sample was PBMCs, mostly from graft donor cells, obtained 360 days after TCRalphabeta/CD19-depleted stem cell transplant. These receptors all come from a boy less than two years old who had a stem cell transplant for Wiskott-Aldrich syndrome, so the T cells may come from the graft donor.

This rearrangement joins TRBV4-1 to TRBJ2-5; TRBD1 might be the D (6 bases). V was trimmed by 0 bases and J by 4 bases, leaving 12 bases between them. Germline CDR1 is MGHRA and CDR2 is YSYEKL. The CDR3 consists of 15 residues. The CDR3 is CASSQDDRGRETQYF. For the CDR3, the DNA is TGCGCCAGCAGCCAAGATGATAGGGGGAGAGAGACCCAGTACTTC.

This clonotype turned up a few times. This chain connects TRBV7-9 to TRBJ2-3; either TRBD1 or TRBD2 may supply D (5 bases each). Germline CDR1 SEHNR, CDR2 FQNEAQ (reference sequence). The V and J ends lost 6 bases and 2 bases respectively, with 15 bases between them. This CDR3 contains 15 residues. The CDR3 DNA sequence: TGTGCCAGCAGTCACGGGACCAAGCCCACAGATACGCAGTATTTT. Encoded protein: CASSHGTKPTDTQYF.

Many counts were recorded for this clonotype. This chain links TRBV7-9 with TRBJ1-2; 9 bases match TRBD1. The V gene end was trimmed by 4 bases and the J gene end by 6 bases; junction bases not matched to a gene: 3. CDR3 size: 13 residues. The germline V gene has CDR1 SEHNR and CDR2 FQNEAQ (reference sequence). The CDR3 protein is CASSYTGGNGYTF. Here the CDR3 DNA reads TGTGCCAGCAGCTATACAGGGGGCAATGGCTACACCTTC.

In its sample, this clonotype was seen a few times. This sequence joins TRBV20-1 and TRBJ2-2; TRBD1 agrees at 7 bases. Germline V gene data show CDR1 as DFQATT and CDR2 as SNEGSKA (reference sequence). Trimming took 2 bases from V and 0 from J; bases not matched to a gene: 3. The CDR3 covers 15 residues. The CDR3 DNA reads TGCAGTGCTAGACTGACAGGGACGAACACCGGGGAGCTGTTTTTT. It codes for CSARLTGTNTGELFF.

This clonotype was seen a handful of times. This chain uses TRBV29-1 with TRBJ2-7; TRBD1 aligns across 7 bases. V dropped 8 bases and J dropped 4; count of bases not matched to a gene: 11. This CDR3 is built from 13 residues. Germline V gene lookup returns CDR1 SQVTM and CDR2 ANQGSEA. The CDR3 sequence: CSPGSGQVYEQYF. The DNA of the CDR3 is TGCAGCCCGGGCTCCGGACAGGTATACGAGCAGTACTTC.

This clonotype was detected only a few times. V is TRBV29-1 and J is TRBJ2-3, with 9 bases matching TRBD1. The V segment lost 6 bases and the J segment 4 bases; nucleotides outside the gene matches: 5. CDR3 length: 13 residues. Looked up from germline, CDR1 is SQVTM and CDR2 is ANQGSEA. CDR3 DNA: TGCAGCGTGGCAACAGGGGGCGCAGATACGCAGTATTTT. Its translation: CSVATGGADTQYF.

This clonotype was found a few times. CDR3: CASSYSFDRQGPQETQYF. The CDR3, as DNA: TGTGCCAGCAGTTACTCCTTCGATCGACAGGGGCCCCAAGAGACCCAGTACTTC. V usage is TRBV6-2 or TRBV6-3 and J usage is TRBJ2-5; 8 nucleotides agree with TRBD1. The CDR3 extends over 18 amino acids. Per germline, CDR1 MNHEY and CDR2 SVGEGT. With V trimmed by 0 bases and J by 1 base, 10 bases remained unmatched.

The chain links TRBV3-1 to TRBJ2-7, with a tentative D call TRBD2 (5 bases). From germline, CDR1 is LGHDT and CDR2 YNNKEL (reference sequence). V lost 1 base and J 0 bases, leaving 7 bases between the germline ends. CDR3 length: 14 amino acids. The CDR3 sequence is CASSQGTFSYEQYF. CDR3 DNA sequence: TGTGCCAGCAGCCAAGGGACTTTCTCCTACGAGCAGTACTTC.

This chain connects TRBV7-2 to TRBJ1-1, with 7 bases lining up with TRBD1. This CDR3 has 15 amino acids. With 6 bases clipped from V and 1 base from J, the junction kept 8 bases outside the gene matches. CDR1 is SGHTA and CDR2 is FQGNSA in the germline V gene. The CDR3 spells CASRRTGTANTEAFF. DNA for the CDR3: TGTGCCAGCAGACGTACCGGGACAGCGAACACTGAAGCTTTCTTT.

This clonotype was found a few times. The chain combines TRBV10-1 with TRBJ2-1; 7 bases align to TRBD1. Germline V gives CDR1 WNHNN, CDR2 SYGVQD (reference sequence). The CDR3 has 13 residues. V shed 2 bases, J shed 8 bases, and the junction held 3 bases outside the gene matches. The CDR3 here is CASSEEGADEQFF. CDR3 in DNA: TGCGCCAGCAGTGAGGAGGGGGCCGATGAGCAGTTCTTC.

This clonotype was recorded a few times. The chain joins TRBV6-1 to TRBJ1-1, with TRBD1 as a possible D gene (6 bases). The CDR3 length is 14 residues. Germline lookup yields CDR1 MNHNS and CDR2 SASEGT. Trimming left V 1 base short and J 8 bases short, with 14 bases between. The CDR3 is CASSEGDRRDEAFF. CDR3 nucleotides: TGTGCCAGCAGTGAAGGAGACAGGCGAGACGAAGCTTTCTTT.

Here the CDR3 DNA reads TGTGCCAGCAGCCATAGGCGGGGTACGACAGATACGCAGTATTTT. It specifies CASSHRRGTTDTQYF. V usage is TRBV7-2 and J usage is TRBJ2-3, with a possible D match to TRBD2 (6 bases). V lost 5 bases, J lost 3 bases, and 15 bases lay in between. Looked up from germline, CDR1 is SGHTA and CDR2 is FQGNSA. The CDR3 spans 15 residues.

Here the CDR3 DNA reads TGTGCCTGGAGTGGAGTAGCGGGATCGAACACCGGGGAGCTGTTTTTT. As protein: CAWSGVAGSNTGELFF. This chain uses TRBV30 with TRBJ2-2; the match to TRBD2 covers 8 bases. The CDR3 has 16 residues. V was clipped by 1 base and J by 0 bases; unmatched bases: 4. Germline lookup yields CDR1 GTSNPN and CDR2 SVGIG (reference sequence). The variable domain in full, completed from reference TRBV30 and TRBJ2-2, reads SQTIHQWPATLVQPVGSPLSLECTVEGTSNPNLYWYRQAAGRGLQLLFYSVGIGQISSEVPQNLSASRPQDRQFILSSKKLLLSDSGFYLCAWSGVAGSNTGELFFGEGSRLTVL.